The clone carrying this T cell receptor (beta chain) appeared many times. Antigen: not known. Subjects with ophthalmopathy showed a Clinical Activity Score no lower than 3, a NOSPECS grade no lower than 4, and a duration shorter than 3 months. The sample is drawn from a study of T cells in Graves' hyperthyroidism and ophthalmopathy. Study details: The authors collected peripheral blood at initial diagnosis, before any treatment.

TCR beta CDR3 sequences were amplified from RNA transcripts. HTBI primers were the set used in a first-round RT-PCR of the TCR CDR3. TCRdb analysed the multiplex PCR reads with MiXCR anew, one entry per CDR3 protein. This sample yields approximately 530,000 distinct CDR3 sequences, of which approximately 20% are seen a single time; 40% to 50% belongs to the top ten. Study-wide points: Researchers found most expanded thyroid clonotypes above 0.001 in blood as well. The model forecast ophthalmopathy, anticipating it by a median around 6.9 months before onset.

V was pared by 5 bases and J by 4 bases, with 7 bases of the junction left unmatched. Germline V CDR1 and CDR2: SNHLY, FYNNEI. The CDR3 spans 15 residues. The rearrangement links TRBV2 to TRBJ2-3; 9 positions agree with TRBD2. The source is a man aged 35-49 years with Graves' ophthalmopathy. Input material: blood. The DNA of the CDR3 is TGTGCCAGCAGTTCTGATAGCGGGGGATCAGATACGCAGTATTTT. As protein: CASSSDSGGSDTQYF.